This T cell receptor (beta chain) was sequenced for a study of OX40 agonist ivuxolimab in advanced cancers. The overall study: Three patients responded partially, comprising one with hepatocellular carcinoma and two with cutaneous melanoma.

General observations from the study: Clonal expansion among partial responders at 0.1-3.0 mg/kg ranked near the lowest.

This clone was counted between two and nine times. Its target is unknown. V dropped 0 bases and J dropped 4 bases, with 13 bases sitting between them. There are 16 residues in the CDR3. Per the germline V gene, CDR1 is LGHNA and CDR2 is YSLEER. The table came from immunoSEQ multiplex PCR; TCRdb's copy has only in-frame clones and leaves some out. The sample carries approximately 61,000 clones, around 89% recorded once. The chain couples TRBV4-3 to TRBJ2-4; no clear D gene. This clonotype originated in an adult with an advanced solid tumor such as melanoma, head and neck, liver or kidney cancer. The specimen comprised CD4+ or CD8+ T cells sorted from blood, sampled in a trial of the OX40 agonist ivuxolimab. The CDR3 coding sequence is TGCGCCAGCAGCCAAGAGTCGATGGGATTTAAAAACATTCAGTACTTC. Its translation is CASSQESMGFKNIQYF.